This T cell receptor (beta chain) was recorded in a study of identical twins. V lost 5 bases and J lost 11; bases outside the gene matches: 7. The CDR3 spans 13 residues. Germline CDR1 is SGHTA and CDR2 is FQGTGA. A universal primer site came from template switching; cDNA carried unique molecular identifiers. From the 5' RACE reads, TCRdb called clonotypes with MiXCR, one entry per CDR3 protein. Altogether fewer than 250,000 distinct CDR3 sequences are present, less than 8% being singletons, with the ten largest covering just under 2%. These sequences were also reported in another study, on yellow fever vaccine responses in identical twins.

The sample comprised memory (CD45RO+) T cells sorted from blood. This clonotype originated in a young woman in good health. V gene TRBV7-3 combines with J gene TRBJ1-1; TRBD1 matches at 11 bases. The CDR3 DNA is TGTGCCAGCAGCCCCGGGACAGGGGGGACGGCTTTCTTT. As protein: CASSPGTGGTAFF.